This T cell receptor (beta chain) emerged from a study of beta chain features in type 1 diabetes. Study results and limitations: It was among patients, rather than healthy donors, that naive, central memory and Treg TCRB repertoires appeared more similar. Researchers caution that PCR might favor shorter templates, equally among patients and controls.

Of the isolated RNA, all was reverse transcribed, and so the sequenced material was expressed TCRB transcripts. The table came from immunoSEQ multiplex PCR; TCRdb's copy has only in-frame clones and leaves some out. The repertoire holds around 44,000 clones, with around 50% as singletons. For this clone: No antigen is known for it.

One heparinised blood draw averaging around 100 mL was given by each donor. CDR3 length: 13 amino acids. Germline assignment: CDR1 MDHEN and CDR2 SYDVKM. Trimming cost V 8 bases and J 2 bases, with 11 bases left between them. The TCR comes from a woman aged 25 to 45 in good health. The rearrangement joins TRBV28 to TRBJ2-3; D not certain. Material for sequencing was stem cell memory CD4+ T cells from blood. CDR3 sequence: CASRLSTTDTQYF. DNA for the CDR3: TGTGCCAGCCGACTCTCCACCACAGATACGCAGTATTTT.